This passage covers 8 T cell receptor beta chains from one sample sequenced in a study of CD8+ T cells in alopecia areata. Extracted RNA was reverse transcribed into cDNA, the sequencing template. Profiled with immunoSEQ multiplex PCR; TCRdb holds only in-frame clones, not every one. The table shows some 150,000 clones, with around two thirds occurring only once. Material: CD8+ T cells sorted from blood. The receptors stem from a human donor in good health.

The table lists this clone with a few counts. Compared with germline, one end of the junction differs, possibly owing to a read error. V gene TRBV29-1 combines with J gene TRBJ2-3; D not resolved. Germline CDR1 SQVTM, CDR2 ANQGSEA. The CDR3 is 11 amino acids. CDR3 DNA sequence: TGCAGCTTTGACCCTGGGGATACGCAGTATTTT. Translation gives CSFDPGDTQYF.

This clone was seen a few times. The chain recombines TRBV29-1 with TRBJ1-1; D remains unclear. Germline V gene data show CDR1 as SQVTM and CDR2 as ANQGSEA. Deletions cut 1 base from V and 0 bases from J, with 3 bases between. The CDR3 spans 12 residues. As DNA, the CDR3 is TGCAGCGTTGAAGCAATGAACACTGAAGCTTTCTTT. As protein: CSVEAMNTEAFF. The whole variable domain, remainder taken from reference TRBV29-1 and TRBJ1-1, is SAVISQKPSRDICQRGTSLTIQCQVDSQVTMMFWYRQQPGQSLTLIATANQGSEATYESGFVIDKFPISRPNLTFSTLTVSNMSPEDSSIYLCSVEAMNTEAFFGQGTRLTVV.

This chain uses TRBV7-2 with TRBJ1-1; D possibly corresponds to TRBD1 (6 bases). Trimming cost V 0 bases and J 3 bases, with 14 bases left between them. The CDR3 length is 16 residues. Per the germline V gene, CDR1 is SGHTA and CDR2 is FQGNSA. The CDR3 DNA sequence: TGTGCCAGCAGCTTAGCGTTACGGGGGGCGTACACTGAAGCTTTCTTT. Protein sequence: CASSLALRGAYTEAFF.

This chain links TRBV5-4 with TRBJ2-1; unclear D gene. The CDR3 loop spans 11 amino acids. Trimming took off 6 bases at V and 9 bases at J, with 10 bases between the two ends. Per germline, CDR1 SGHNT and CDR2 YYREEE (reference sequence). CDR3 in DNA: TGTGCCAGCACGGTAAAGGGTGAGCAGTTCTTC. Its translation: CASTVKGEQFF.

The chain employs TRBV10-2 and TRBJ1-1, with TRBD1 matching 9 bases. Germline V lookup: CDR1 WSHSY, CDR2 SAAADI. CDR3 length equals 15 residues. V lost 4 bases, J lost 5 bases, and 8 bases stayed unmatched. The CDR3, as DNA: TGCGCCAGCAGTGTAAACAGGGGGCTGGGGACTGAAGCTTTCTTT. Translation gives CASSVNRGLGTEAFF.

For this clone: The same CDR3 is also encoded by other DNA sequences in this sample. The chain carries TRBV9 and TRBJ2-7; 8 bases agree with TRBD1. The CDR3 sequence is 16 residues long. V shed 0 bases and J 4 bases; nucleotides not matched to a gene: 9. CDR1 and CDR2 (germline): SGDLS, YYNGEE. The CDR3 sequence: CASSVGSGTGDYEQYF. The CDR3 nucleotides read TGTGCCAGCAGCGTAGGGTCCGGGACAGGTGATTACGAGCAGTACTTC.

The rearrangement joins TRBV7-6 to TRBJ1-5; D may be TRBD1 (6 bases). Trimming shortened V by 5 bases and J by 3 bases, and 14 bases separated the two germline ends. Germline V gene sequence: CDR1 SGHVS, CDR2 FNYEAQ. This CDR3 is built from 15 residues. The CDR3 DNA follows: TGTGCCAGCAGCGCGGTACAGGGTGACAATCAGCCCCAGCATTTT. Its protein is CASSAVQGDNQPQHF.

The chain links TRBV27 to TRBJ2-1; 7 bases are shared with TRBD2. CDR1 and CDR2 (germline): MNHEY, SMNVEV (reference sequence). The CDR3 totals 15 residues. V gave up 6 bases and J gave up 4 bases; unmatched junction bases: 9. DNA of the CDR3: TGTGCCAGCAGGGATGGGGTAGCGGGTTACAATGAGCAGTTCTTC. As protein: CASRDGVAGYNEQFF.